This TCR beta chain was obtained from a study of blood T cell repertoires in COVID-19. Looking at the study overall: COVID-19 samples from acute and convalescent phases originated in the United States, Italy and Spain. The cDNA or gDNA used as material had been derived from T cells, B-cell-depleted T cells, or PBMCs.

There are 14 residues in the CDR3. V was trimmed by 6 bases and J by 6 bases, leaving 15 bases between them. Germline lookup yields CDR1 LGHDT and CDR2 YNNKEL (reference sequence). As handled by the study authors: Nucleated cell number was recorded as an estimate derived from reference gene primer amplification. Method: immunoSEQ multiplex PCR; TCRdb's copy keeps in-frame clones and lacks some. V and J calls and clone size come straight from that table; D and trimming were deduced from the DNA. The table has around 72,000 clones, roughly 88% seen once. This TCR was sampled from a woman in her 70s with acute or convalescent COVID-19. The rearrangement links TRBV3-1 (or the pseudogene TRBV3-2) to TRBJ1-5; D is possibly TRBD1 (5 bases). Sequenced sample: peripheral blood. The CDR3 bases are TGTGCCAGCAGTCCTTTGGGGGAGGGTCAGCCCCAGCATTTT. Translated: CASSPLGEGQPQHF.